Detailed here is one T cell receptor (beta chain). What it binds is unknown. Germline V gene lookup returns CDR1 LNHDA and CDR2 SQIVND (reference sequence). Trimming stripped 2 bases from V and 3 bases from J, with 7 bases between. This CDR3 comprises 14 residues. The record originates from a study of T cell responses to AZD1222 COVID-19 vaccine. Libraries were prepared by immunoSEQ multiplex PCR; TCRdb keeps only in-frame clonotypes and omits some of them. The repertoire has 66,000 or so clones, 79% of them found once; the top ten carry 23%. Study-level results: White British donors predominated, females outnumbered males, and clonal diversity was possibly underestimated.

Specimen: peripheral blood, collected on day 0 of MenACWY control vaccination. The clonotype originates from an adult in good health. The rearrangement links TRBV19 to TRBJ1-4; perhaps TRBD1 as D (6 bases). The CDR3 sequence is CASSIQGSNEKLFF. The CDR3, as DNA: TGTGCCAGTAGTATACAGGGGTCTAATGAAAAACTGTTTTTT.